Below are 27 T cell receptor beta chains sequenced from a single sample in a study of blood T cell repertoires in COVID-19. The assay was immunoSEQ multiplex PCR, and TCRdb's table has in-frame clones only and misses some. The sample yields roughly 180,000 clones, approximately 89% seen once. The sample comprised peripheral blood. The receptor source for this set is a woman aged 60 to 75 with acute or convalescent COVID-19.

The chain recombines TRBV5-1 with TRBJ2-5; 11 nucleotides match TRBD2. The CDR3 contains 15 residues. CDR1 is SGHRS, CDR2 YFSETQ, per germline. Unmatched junction bases numbered 9, after V lost 6 bases and J lost 5 bases. The CDR3 sequence is CASTPLAGGVETQYF. The CDR3 nucleotides are TGCGCCAGCACCCCCCTAGCGGGAGGTGTGGAGACCCAGTACTTC.

The chain combines TRBV30 with TRBJ1-6; possible D gene TRBD1, 6 bases. V lost 2 bases to trimming and J lost 9 bases, with 14 bases between them. In germline, CDR1 is GTSNPN, CDR2 SVGIG (reference sequence). The CDR3 runs 14 residues. CDR3 sequence: CAWSSIQGSSPLHF. DNA of the CDR3: TGTGCCTGGAGTTCCATACAGGGCAGTTCACCCCTCCACTTT.

The J gene is TRBJ2-3, the V gene TRBV30, with TRBD1 matching over 9 bases. This CDR3 comprises 14 residues. V lost 2 bases to trimming and J lost 2 bases; unmatched junction nucleotides: 2. The germline V gene has CDR1 GTSNPN and CDR2 SVGIG (reference sequence). CDR3 region: CAWSRDRVTDTQYF. The CDR3 DNA sequence: TGTGCCTGGAGTCGGGACAGGGTCACAGATACGCAGTATTTT.

The rearrangement joins TRBV2 to TRBJ1-4; 7 nucleotides match TRBD1. This CDR3 contains 13 residues. The V and J ends lost 7 bases and 8 bases, in that order; junction bases with no gene match: 7. The germline V gene encodes CDR1 SNHLY and CDR2 FYNNEI. CDR3: CASKTGIREKLFF. CDR3 DNA: TGTGCCAGCAAGACAGGGATTCGCGAAAAACTGTTTTTT.

The V call is TRBV5-4, the J call TRBJ1-5; D gene ambiguous. Trimming removed 2 bases from V and 0 bases from J, with 12 bases in between. Germline V gene sequence: CDR1 SGHNT, CDR2 YYREEE (reference sequence). The CDR3 totals 16 residues. CDR3 sequence reads: CASSFGLPDSNQPQHF. The CDR3 DNA follows: TGTGCCAGCAGCTTTGGACTGCCCGATAGCAATCAGCCCCAGCATTTT. Together with reference TRBV5-4 and TRBJ1-5, the CDR3 gives the full variable domain: ETGVTQSPTHLIKTRGQQVTLRCSSQSGHNTVSWYQQALGQGPQFIFQYYREEENGRGNFPPRFSGLQFPNYSSELNVNALELDDSALYLCASSFGLPDSNQPQHFGDGTRLSIL.

This clone was seen a handful of times. V gene TRBV13 combines with J gene TRBJ1-1; TRBD1 agrees at 7 bases. Germline loops: CDR1 PRHDT, CDR2 FYEKMQ (reference sequence). V shed 4 bases and J 1 base; nucleotides not matched to a gene: 3. CDR3 length equals 14 residues. CDR3 sequence reads: CASSSRQGNTEAFF. CDR3 sequence (DNA): TGTGCCAGCAGCTCGCGACAGGGGAACACTGAAGCTTTCTTT.

The chain employs TRBV7-3 and TRBJ2-3; TRBD2 agrees at 9 bases. V lost 0 bases, J lost 3 bases, and 7 bases stayed unmatched. Germline V CDR1 and CDR2: SGHTA, FQGTGA. The CDR3 consists of 17 residues. CDR3 sequence: CASSLTSASGDTDTQYF. The CDR3, as DNA: TGTGCCAGCAGCTTAACTTCGGCTAGCGGGGATACAGATACGCAGTATTTT. Full variable domain (missing parts from reference TRBV7-3 and TRBJ2-3): GAGVSQTPSNKVTEKGKYVELRCDPISGHTALYWYRQSLGQGPEFLIYFQGTGAADDSGLPNDRFFAVRPEGSVSTLKIQRTERGDSAVYLCASSLTSASGDTDTQYFGPGTRLTVL.

V gene TRBV5-1 combines with J gene TRBJ2-7; no definite D call. CDR1 SGHRS and CDR2 YFSETQ come from the germline V gene. This CDR3 has 13 amino acids. Trimming cost V 0 bases and J 1 base, with 5 bases left between them. This chain's CDR3 is CASSLATSYEQYF. DNA for the CDR3: TGCGCCAGCAGCTTGGCGACATCCTACGAGCAGTACTTC. The full variable domain, completed using reference TRBV5-1 and TRBJ2-7, is KAGVTQTPRYLIKTRGQQVTLSCSPISGHRSVSWYQQTPGQGLQFLFEYFSETQRNKGNFPGRFSGRQFSNSRSEMNVSTLELGDSALYLCASSLATSYEQYFGPGTRLTVT.

This clone was counted only a few times. The chain is built from TRBV12-5 and TRBJ1-5; 7 bases fit TRBD1. CDR1 and CDR2 (germline): LGHNT, FRNRAP. The CDR3 loop spans 14 amino acids. V shed 1 base and J 4 bases; nucleotides not matched to a gene: 1. The CDR3 region is CASGLETGNQPQHF. The DNA of the CDR3 is TGTGCTAGTGGTTTGGAGACAGGGAATCAGCCCCAGCATTTT.

The chain carries TRBV6-1 and TRBJ1-4; D ambiguous. Germline V gene lookup returns CDR1 MNHNS and CDR2 SASEGT. Trimming took off 0 bases at V and 8 bases at J, with 7 bases between the two ends. There are 13 residues in the CDR3. The CDR3 spells CASSEAHGEKLFF. The CDR3 DNA reads TGTGCCAGCAGTGAAGCGCACGGGGAAAAACTGTTTTTT.

This sequence joins TRBV5-1 and TRBJ1-1, with 8 bases that match TRBD1. The CDR3 extends over 15 amino acids. V trimming: 2 bases; J trimming: 1 base; junction bases outside the gene matches: 4. Germline V gives CDR1 SGHRS, CDR2 YFSETQ. CDR3 bases: TGCGCCAGCAGCTTTACAGGGGGTCGGAACACTGAAGCTTTCTTT. It yields the protein CASSFTGGRNTEAFF.

The V gene is TRBV5-1, the J gene TRBJ2-5; TRBD1 matches at 7 bases. Germline V CDR1 and CDR2: SGHRS, YFSETQ. CDR3 size: 14 residues. Unmatched junction bases numbered 7, after V lost 4 bases and J lost 4 bases. DNA of the CDR3: TGCGCCAGCAGCATCGACAGGGAAAGAGAGACCCAGTACTTC. Translating it yields CASSIDRERETQYF. The whole variable domain, remainder taken from reference TRBV5-1 and TRBJ2-5, is KAGVTQTPRYLIKTRGQQVTLSCSPISGHRSVSWYQQTPGQGLQFLFEYFSETQRNKGNFPGRFSGRQFSNSRSEMNVSTLELGDSALYLCASSIDRERETQYFGPGTRLLVL.

The rearrangement joins TRBV5-1 to TRBJ1-4; 11 nucleotides agree with TRBD1. The CDR3 is made up of 18 amino acids. Per the germline V gene, CDR1 is SGHRS and CDR2 is YFSETQ. Trimming removed 4 bases from V and 3 bases from J; junction bases left unmatched: 11. CDR3 DNA sequence: TGCGCCAGCAGCCGGGGGACAGGGGGAGGAATCGCTAATGAAAAACTGTTTTTT. It specifies CASSRGTGGGIANEKLFF.

The rearrangement uses TRBV5-1 and TRBJ2-7; 13 bases map to TRBD2. The junction had 10 bases not matched to a gene; V was cut back by 4 bases and J by 3 bases. This CDR3 spans 17 amino acids. Germline CDR1 is SGHRS and CDR2 is YFSETQ. CDR3 sequence: CASSQGTSGTGYYEQYF. The CDR3 nucleotides are TGCGCCAGCAGCCAGGGGACTAGCGGGACCGGCTACTACGAGCAGTACTTC.

The gene calls are TRBV7-2 and TRBJ2-7, with 10 bases identical to TRBD1. V lost 5 bases to trimming and J lost 1 base; unmatched junction nucleotides: 2. The CDR3 is 14 amino acids. Germline lookup yields CDR1 SGHTA and CDR2 FQGNSA. The CDR3 is CASSRDRGSYEQYF. CDR3 sequence (DNA): TGTGCCAGCAGCCGGGACAGGGGATCCTACGAGCAGTACTTC.

This chain links TRBV7-8 with TRBJ2-7; 9 bases fit TRBD2. CDR1 SGHVS and CDR2 FQNEAQ come from the germline V gene. J was trimmed by 3 bases and V by 2 bases; bases with no gene match: 5. The CDR3 consists of 15 residues. In nucleotides, the CDR3 is TGTGCCAGCAGCTTAAGAGCGGGAGGCAACTACGAGCAGTACTTC. As protein: CASSLRAGGNYEQYF.

This chain uses TRBV6-5 with TRBJ1-6; D is possibly TRBD1 (6 bases). Germline CDR1 is MNHEY and CDR2 is SVGAGI. This CDR3 is built from 13 residues. V dropped 7 bases and J dropped 9 bases, with 13 bases sitting between them. The DNA of the CDR3 is TGTGCCAGCAATCGGGACATAGGTTCACCCCTCCACTTT. This gives the protein CASNRDIGSPLHF.

This clone has only one observation. J is TRBJ2-1 and V is TRBV7-2; D is possibly TRBD2 (6 bases). Germline CDR1 is SGHTA and CDR2 is FQGNSA. Trimming took 0 bases from V and 9 from J, leaving 15 bases between them. This CDR3 has 15 amino acids. The CDR3 is CASSLALGMGGEQFF. The CDR3 region has the DNA TGTGCCAGCAGCTTAGCGCTGGGAATGGGGGGTGAGCAGTTCTTC.

The chain couples TRBV19 to TRBJ2-2, with D hard to call. V was shortened by 1 base and J by 6 bases, with 9 bases between the two germline ends. This CDR3 region has 14 residues. Germline V gene sequence: CDR1 LNHDA, CDR2 SQIVND (reference sequence). CDR3 region: CASSIGLQAGELFF. The CDR3 DNA reads as TGTGCCAGTAGTATAGGTCTGCAGGCCGGGGAGCTGTTTTTT.

In its sample, this clone was seen once. V usage is TRBV7-9 and J usage is TRBJ2-7; no firm D call. The V end was cut by 5 bases, the J end by 0 bases, with 11 bases between. Germline CDR1 SEHNR, CDR2 FQNEAQ (reference sequence). This CDR3 is 14 amino acids long. DNA for the CDR3: TGTGCCAGCAGCCCCGAGGTAAGCTCCTACGAGCAGTACTTC. This gives the protein CASSPEVSSYEQYF.

V is TRBV2 and J is TRBJ2-7; 9 bases line up with TRBD2. The CDR3 is made up of 16 amino acids. From germline, CDR1 is SNHLY and CDR2 FYNNEI. V was pared by 2 bases and J by 5 bases, with 10 bases of the junction left unmatched. CDR3 coding DNA: TGTGCCAGCAGTGAAAGGGGTAGCGGGAGTTGGAACGAGCAGTACGTC. This encodes CASSERGSGSWNEQYV.

The chain couples TRBV11-2 to TRBJ2-1; D remains ambiguous. The CDR3 is made up of 14 amino acids. Between the trimmed V and J ends, which lost 1 base and 4 bases, there was a span of 8 bases. Per germline, CDR1 SGHAT and CDR2 FQNNGV. The CDR3 DNA is TGTGCCAGCAGCTTAGGGCCGGAGTACAATGAGCAGTTCTTC. Its protein product is CASSLGPEYNEQFF.

This clone is a singleton in its sample. The chain couples TRBV2 to TRBJ1-5; D possibly corresponds to TRBD1 (6 bases). The CDR3 consists of 13 residues. Per germline, CDR1 SNHLY and CDR2 FYNNEI. Trimming shortened V by 3 bases and J by 7 bases, and 10 bases separated the two germline ends. Here the CDR3 reads CASSDRGSQPQHF. The CDR3 bases are TGTGCCAGCAGTGACAGGGGCTCGCAGCCCCAGCATTTT.

The V call is TRBV3-1 (or the pseudogene TRBV3-2), the J call TRBJ2-1; TRBD2 agrees at 9 bases. Germline V gene data show CDR1 as LGHDT and CDR2 as YNNKEL (reference sequence). This CDR3 comprises 15 residues. V trimming: 3 bases; J trimming: 9 bases; junction bases outside the gene matches: 9. CDR3 DNA sequence: TGTGCCAGCAGCCACTGGCCTAGCGGGATAGGTGAGCAGTTCTTC. Protein: CASSHWPSGIGEQFF.

V is TRBV6-5 and J is TRBJ2-7; a possible D gene is TRBD1 (5 bases). Per the germline V gene, CDR1 is MNHEY and CDR2 is SVGAGI. Trimming shortened V by 10 bases and J by 0 bases, and 19 bases separated the two germline ends. The CDR3 contains 15 residues. This CDR3 reads CATTADTRSSYEQYV. CDR3 bases: TGTGCCACCACGGCGGACACCCGGAGCTCCTACGAGCAGTACGTC.

The chain links TRBV19 to TRBJ1-5, with D perhaps matching TRBD1 (5 bases). The CDR3 contains 16 residues. Trimming removed 6 bases at V and 0 bases at J, with 15 bases between. The germline V gene encodes CDR1 LNHDA and CDR2 SQIVND (reference sequence). The CDR3 here is CASSRRGGYSNQPQHF. CDR3 DNA: TGTGCCAGTAGCCGACGGGGGGGTTATAGCAATCAGCCCCAGCATTTT. The variable domain in full, with the rest retrieved from reference TRBV19 and TRBJ1-5, is DGGITQSPKYLFRKEGQNVTLSCEQNLNHDAMYWYRQDPGQGLRLIYYSQIVNDFQKGDIAEGYSVSREKKESFPLTVTSAQKNPTAFYLCASSRRGGYSNQPQHFGDGTRLSIL.

The CDR3 DNA sequence: TGTGCCACCAGTGACAAGACTAGACCTAGCACAGATACGCAGTATTTT. This gives the protein CATSDKTRPSTDTQYF. The V gene is TRBV24-1, the J gene TRBJ2-3; tentative D call: TRBD2 (6 bases). Germline lookup yields CDR1 KGHDR and CDR2 SFDVKD. Trimming removed 4 bases at V and 0 bases at J, with 13 bases between. This CDR3 spans 16 amino acids.